The clone carrying this T cell receptor (beta chain) was seen a handful of times. Its antigen is unidentified. The sample comes from a study of T cell repertoires in cytomegalovirus infection. Study context: From public TCR beta signatures came an indication of both CMV infection and matching HLA type.

TCRdb independently ran MiXCR on the reads; one entry per CDR3 protein. The sample records more than 150,000 distinct CDR3 sequences, around 20% being singletons. Germline CDR1 and CDR2: MNHEY and SVGEGT. The ends were cut back, 2 bases at V and 6 bases at J, with 17 bases in the middle. The length of the CDR3 is 16 residues. Findings of the study overall: Summed public TCR beta family frequency identified CMV carriers bearing the relevant HLA. It was HLA-C-restricted CMV-specific TCR beta clonotypes that dominated the response ex vivo.

The V and J genes are TRBV6-2 or TRBV6-3 and TRBJ1-5; TRBD1 might be the D (6 bases). The sequence was collected from a human donor in good health (CMV status not recorded). Some clones in this sample may be carry-over from other donors' samples. Sequencing was carried out using PBMCs. The CDR3, as DNA: TGTGCCAGCAGTTACCCGTCCGGGACATCGGGTCAGCCCCAGCATTTT. Encoded protein: CASSYPSGTSGQPQHF.